The 23 T cell receptor beta chains given below trace back to one sample, sequenced in a study of blood T cell repertoires in COVID-19. Generated by immunoSEQ multiplex PCR, the TCRdb table keeps only in-frame clones and is missing some. The sample holds some 16,000 clones, 88% seen once. Sequencing input: peripheral blood. The receptors here all came from a human donor in a cohort sampled during active COVID-19.

The chain has TRBV27 and TRBJ2-7, with 8 bases lining up with TRBD1. The V and J ends lost 8 bases and 0 bases, in that order; junction bases with no gene match: 9. The germline CDR1 and CDR2 sequences are MNHEY and SMNVEV (reference sequence). There are 15 residues in the CDR3. The CDR3 sequence is CASSGSGTGSYEQYF. CDR3 DNA: TGTGCCAGCTCCGGTTCGGGGACAGGCTCCTACGAGCAGTACTTC.

The rearrangement uses TRBV9 and TRBJ1-2, with no clear D. Per germline, CDR1 SGDLS and CDR2 YYNGEE. The CDR3 runs 17 residues. The V and J ends lost 3 bases and 6 bases respectively, with 24 bases between them. This chain's CDR3 is CASSGAGLGRARDGYTF. Here the CDR3 DNA reads TGTGCCAGCAGCGGAGCCGGCTTGGGCAGAGCGAGGGATGGCTACACCTTC. The full variable domain, in which reference TRBV9 and TRBJ1-2 provide the parts outside the CDR3, is DSGVTQTPKHLITATGQRVTLRCSPRSGDLSVYWYQQSLDQGLQFLIQYYNGEERAKGNILERFSAQQFPDLHSELNLSSLELGDSALYFCASSGAGLGRARDGYTFGSGTRLTVV.

The chain is built from TRBV28 and TRBJ1-5; perhaps TRBD1 as D (5 bases). Germline lookup yields CDR1 MDHEN and CDR2 SYDVKM. This CDR3 has 14 residues. V lost 6 bases and J 6 bases, leaving 15 bases between the germline ends. The CDR3 loop reads CASRNLWRGQPQHF. Here the CDR3 DNA reads TGTGCCAGCAGAAATCTCTGGAGGGGTCAGCCCCAGCATTTT. Drawing the rest from reference TRBV28 and TRBJ1-5, the complete variable domain is DVKVTQSSRYLVKRTGEKVFLECVQDMDHENMFWYRQDPGLGLRLIYFSYDVKMKEKGDIPEGYSVSREKKERFSLILESASTNQTSMYLCASRNLWRGQPQHFGDGTRLSIL.

The chain links TRBV7-3 to TRBJ2-3; TRBD2 matches at 7 bases. The V gene end was trimmed by 5 bases and the J gene end by 3 bases; junction bases not matched to a gene: 8. The germline gives CDR1 SGHTA, CDR2 FQGTGA. The CDR3 sequence is 15 residues long. This CDR3 is CASSQLALGTDTQYF. CDR3 nucleotide sequence: TGTGCCAGCAGCCAACTAGCGCTGGGGACAGATACGCAGTATTTT.

The V and J genes are TRBV10-3 and TRBJ2-1, with D perhaps matching TRBD1 (5 bases). The V and J ends lost 3 bases and 7 bases respectively, with 16 bases between them. In germline, CDR1 is ENHRY, CDR2 SYGVKD. The CDR3 spans 15 residues. CDR3 sequence reads: CAISDNWGLGNEQFF. The CDR3 nucleotides are TGTGCCATCAGTGATAATTGGGGCCTGGGGAATGAGCAGTTCTTC.

The J gene is TRBJ1-2, the V gene TRBV7-9; 7 bases align to TRBD1. The J segment lost 4 bases and the V segment lost 4 bases, leaving 18 bases of the junction unmatched. The CDR3 runs 18 residues. Per the germline V gene, CDR1 is SEHNR and CDR2 is FQNEAQ (reference sequence). The DNA for the CDR3 is TGTGCCAGCAGCTCGATGACCGGACAGGTCGGGCGCCTCTATGGCTACACCTTC. It yields the protein CASSSMTGQVGRLYGYTF.

The V gene is TRBV5-1, the J gene TRBJ1-1, with TRBD1 as a possible D gene (5 bases). CDR3 length: 12 residues. With 4 bases removed from V and 6 bases from J, the gap between germline ends came to 10 bases. Germline CDR1 and CDR2: SGHRS and YFSETQ. CDR3 sequence (DNA): TGCGCCAGCAGCCCCCCAGGGTCTGAAGCTTTCTTT. Its protein is CASSPPGSEAFF.

The chain recombines TRBV5-1 with TRBJ2-3; 9 positions agree with TRBD1. Germline assignment: CDR1 SGHRS and CDR2 YFSETQ. Germline trimming cut 4 bases from V and 4 bases from J; bases unmatched to any gene: 10. The length of the CDR3 is 16 residues. CDR3 protein: CASSPTGTGFPDTQYF. The CDR3, as DNA: TGCGCCAGCAGCCCGACCGGGACAGGGTTCCCAGATACGCAGTATTTT.

The chain links TRBV4-2 to TRBJ2-6, with D unclear. This CDR3 spans 18 amino acids. V lost 0 bases to trimming and J lost 5 bases, with 17 bases between them. Germline V gene lookup returns CDR1 LGHNA and CDR2 YNFKEQ. CDR3 residues: CASSQDPGPDRRANVLTF. The CDR3 DNA sequence: TGTGCCAGCAGCCAAGACCCAGGTCCCGACCGGAGGGCCAACGTCCTGACTTTC.

The rearrangement joins TRBV5-1 to TRBJ2-5; no definite D call. This CDR3 contains 12 residues. The V gene lost 4 bases and the J gene lost 2 bases, with 6 bases spanning the gap. In germline, CDR1 is SGHRS, CDR2 YFSETQ. The CDR3 sequence is CASSAQQETQYF. The CDR3 region has the DNA TGCGCCAGCAGCGCGCAACAAGAGACCCAGTACTTC.

This chain links TRBV27 with TRBJ1-1, with a possible D match to TRBD1 (6 bases). This CDR3 region has 13 residues. V was cut by 2 bases and J by 4 bases, with 8 bases left in between. Germline V CDR1 and CDR2: MNHEY, SMNVEV (reference sequence). The CDR3 loop is CASSLNRVTEAFF. CDR3 nucleotides: TGTGCCAGCAGTTTAAACAGGGTCACTGAAGCTTTCTTT.

The chain employs TRBV7-9 and TRBJ2-1; 9 bases align to TRBD2. The CDR3 has 15 amino acids. The J segment lost 7 bases and the V segment lost 2 bases, leaving 6 bases of the junction unmatched. The germline gives CDR1 SEHNR, CDR2 FQNEAQ (reference sequence). CDR3 protein: CASSLSAGGRNEQFF. In DNA, the CDR3 is TGTGCCAGCAGCTTATCCGCGGGAGGGAGGAATGAGCAGTTCTTC.

The gene calls are TRBV7-9 and TRBJ2-7, with a weak D call TRBD2 (6 bases). The length of the CDR3 is 13 residues. V lost 5 bases and J lost 2, with 10 bases in between. From germline, CDR1 is SEHNR and CDR2 FQNEAQ (reference sequence). The CDR3 reads CASSPGGPYEQYF. The CDR3 bases are TGTGCCAGCAGCCCCGGAGGGCCCTACGAGCAGTACTTC.

The chain couples TRBV11-2 to TRBJ1-2, with a possible D match to TRBD1 (5 bases). This CDR3 region has 12 residues. V lost 5 bases and J lost 4, with 8 bases in between. Germline loops: CDR1 SGHAT, CDR2 FQNNGV. The CDR3 sequence is CASSTGGYGYTF. CDR3 sequence (DNA): TGTGCCAGCAGCACCGGGGGCTATGGCTACACCTTC.

CDR3 protein: CASQRGQGANYGYTF. The CDR3 DNA reads TGCGCCAGCCAGAGGGGGCAGGGGGCTAACTATGGCTACACCTTC. This chain joins TRBV5-1 and TRBJ1-2; 7 nucleotides align to TRBD1. The CDR3 has 15 residues. V dropped 7 bases and J dropped 0; count of bases not matched to a gene: 9. CDR1 and CDR2 from the germline V gene are SGHRS and YFSETQ.

This clone has just one count. This chain uses TRBV2 with TRBJ1-1, with 8 bases lining up with TRBD1. This CDR3 comprises 13 residues. V gave up 7 bases and J gave up 3 bases; unmatched junction bases: 4. CDR1 is SNHLY and CDR2 is FYNNEI in the germline V gene. CDR3 amino acids: CASTGQGDTEAFF. The CDR3 DNA follows: TGTGCCAGCACCGGACAGGGCGACACTGAAGCTTTCTTT.

The chain links TRBV15 to TRBJ1-5; 11 nucleotides line up with TRBD1. Germline V gives CDR1 LNHNV, CDR2 YYDKDF (reference sequence). Unmatched junction bases numbered 8, after V lost 11 bases and J lost 2 bases. This CDR3 contains 15 residues. In nucleotides, the CDR3 is TGTGCCGCCGGACAGGGGGCAAGAGGCAATCAGCCCCAGCATTTT. This encodes CAAGQGARGNQPQHF.

Concerning this clone: The junction departs from germline at one end; a sequencing error may be responsible. The chain couples TRBV5-1 to TRBJ2-1; maybe TRBD1 (5 bases). The CDR3 spans 15 residues. CDR1 is SGHRS, CDR2 YFSETQ, per germline. CDR3 amino acids: CASSLQGQSSNEQFF. The CDR3 DNA is TGCGCCAGCAGCCTCCAGGGCCAGTCCTCCAATGAGCAGTTCTTC.

The chain carries TRBV2 and TRBJ2-4, with TRBD2 matching 8 bases. This CDR3 spans 14 amino acids. The germline V gene encodes CDR1 SNHLY and CDR2 FYNNEI. Trimming removed 4 bases from V and 2 bases from J; junction bases left unmatched: 1. CDR3 amino acids: CASSGTSSKNIQYF. The DNA for the CDR3 is TGTGCCAGCAGTGGGACTAGCTCCAAAAACATTCAGTACTTC.

The chain recombines TRBV7-8 with TRBJ2-7, with 7 bases lining up with TRBD2. This CDR3 region has 17 residues. Germline values: CDR1 SGHVS, CDR2 FQNEAQ. The V gene end was trimmed by 3 bases and the J gene end by 0 bases; junction bases not matched to a gene: 11. CDR3 sequence: CASSFSLGGGSSYEQYF. The CDR3 DNA follows: TGTGCCAGCAGCTTTAGCCTTGGGGGAGGGTCCTCCTACGAGCAGTACTTC.

This clone was detected once. The chain carries TRBV11-1 and TRBJ2-2, with D possibly matching TRBD1 (5 bases). Looked up from germline, CDR1 is SGHAT and CDR2 is FQDESV (reference sequence). Between the trimmed V and J ends, which lost 5 bases and 4 bases, there was a span of 8 bases. The CDR3 length is 13 residues. The CDR3 is CASSIDSTGELFF. The DNA of the CDR3 is TGTGCCAGCAGCATCGACAGCACCGGGGAGCTGTTTTTT.

The chain joins TRBV6-5 to TRBJ1-2; D is uncertain. The CDR3 spans 15 residues. V was pared by 6 bases and J by 3 bases, with 17 bases between. Germline CDR1 and CDR2: MNHEY and SVGAGI. DNA for the CDR3: TGTGCCAGCAGAACCGGGCAGCGGTGGGACTATGGCTACACCTTC. Translated, it gives CASRTGQRWDYGYTF.

The J gene is TRBJ2-5, the V gene TRBV6-6, with D tentatively TRBD2 (5 bases). This CDR3 region has 13 residues. Germline loops: CDR1 MNHNY, CDR2 SVGAGI (reference sequence). Trimming removed 6 bases from V and 2 bases from J, with 10 bases in between. The CDR3 protein is CASSLGIQETQYF. The CDR3 coding sequence is TGTGCCAGCAGCCTCGGGATTCAAGAGACCCAGTACTTC.